The source of this T cell receptor beta chain is a study of human T cells and chemical hapten exposure. The overall study: The study enrolled mostly female patients with alopecia areata, totalis or universalis.

With regard to this clonotype: Its antigen is unknown.

Regarding the study as a whole: There was alopecia in the donors, so their immune response may differ from that of healthy people.

The time point was: patch test 3, about 24 weeks after DPC sensitization. Treatment defined: therapeutic diphenylcyclopropenone sensitization with weekly scalp DPC. The CDR3 spans 17 residues. V shed 4 bases and J 9 bases; nucleotides not matched to a gene: 15. Looked up from germline, CDR1 is SGHTA and CDR2 is FQGNSA. The library tagged individual cDNA molecules with unique molecular identifiers. MiXCR, run by TCRdb on the RACE reads, gives a single entry per CDR3 protein. The table shows 150,000 to 200,000 distinct CDR3 sequences, with around 23% occurring only once. This specimen was whole blood, taken in connection with sensitization to the hapten diphenylcyclopropenone (DPC). The receptor was isolated from a woman aged 40 to 55 with alopecia areata. Some clones in this sample may be carry-over from other donors' samples. The rearrangement joins TRBV7-2 to TRBJ2-1; 10 nucleotides line up with TRBD1. Here the CDR3 DNA reads TGTGCCAGCAGCTCTGGTGGGACAGGGGCGGGATGGAGTGAGCAGTTCTTC. Translation: CASSSGGTGAGWSEQFF.